This T cell receptor beta chain was recovered during a study of shared clonotypes between healthy human individuals. The material for each subset, its genomic DNA, was split evenly across several immunoSEQ plates. Study processing details: Junction-only sequences without quality scores were provided by ImmunoSEQ, so filtering was different. The data were produced by immunoSEQ multiplex PCR, yet TCRdb's version contains in-frame clones alone and is incomplete. D and trimming were read from the DNA, whereas the V and J calls and clone size are those reported in that table. Of some 470,000 clones in the sample, less than 80% were seen once. With 3 bases removed from V and 2 bases from J, the gap between germline ends came to 8 bases. Germline-derived CDR1 and CDR2 are SGHDN and FVKESK. This CDR3 has 13 residues. To note about this clone: Other DNA sequences within the sample encode an identical CDR3.

The V call is TRBV14, the J call TRBJ2-7; D call uncertain. What was sequenced was PBMCs. This sequence originates from a woman aged 40 to 49 in good health. Some clones in this sample may be carry-over from other donors' samples. The CDR3: CASSQGRAYEQYF. CDR3 DNA: TGTGCCAGCAGCCAGGGCAGAGCCTACGAGCAGTACTTC. Looking up the rest from reference TRBV14 and TRBJ2-7 gives the full variable domain: EAGVTQFPSHSVIEKGQTVTLRCDPISGHDNLYWYRRVMGKEIKFLLHFVKESKQDESGMPNNRFLAERTGGTYSTLKVQPAELEDSGVYFCASSQGRAYEQYFGPGTRLTVT.